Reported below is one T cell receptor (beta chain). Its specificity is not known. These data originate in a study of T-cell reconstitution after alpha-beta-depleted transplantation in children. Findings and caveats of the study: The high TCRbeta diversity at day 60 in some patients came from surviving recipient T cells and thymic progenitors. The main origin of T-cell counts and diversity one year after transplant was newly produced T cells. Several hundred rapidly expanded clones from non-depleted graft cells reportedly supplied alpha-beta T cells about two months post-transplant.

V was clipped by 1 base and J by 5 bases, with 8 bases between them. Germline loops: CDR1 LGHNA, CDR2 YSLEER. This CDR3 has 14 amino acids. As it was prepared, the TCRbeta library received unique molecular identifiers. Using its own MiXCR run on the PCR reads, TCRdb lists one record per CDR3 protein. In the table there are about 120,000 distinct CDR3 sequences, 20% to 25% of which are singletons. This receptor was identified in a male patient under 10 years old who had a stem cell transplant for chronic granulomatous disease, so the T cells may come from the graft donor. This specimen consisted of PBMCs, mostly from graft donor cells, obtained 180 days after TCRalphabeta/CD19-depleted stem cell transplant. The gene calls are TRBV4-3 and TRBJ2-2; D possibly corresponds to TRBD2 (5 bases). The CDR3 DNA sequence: TGCGCCAGCAGCCAAGTGCAGCGGACCGGGGAGCTGTTTTTT. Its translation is CASSQVQRTGELFF.